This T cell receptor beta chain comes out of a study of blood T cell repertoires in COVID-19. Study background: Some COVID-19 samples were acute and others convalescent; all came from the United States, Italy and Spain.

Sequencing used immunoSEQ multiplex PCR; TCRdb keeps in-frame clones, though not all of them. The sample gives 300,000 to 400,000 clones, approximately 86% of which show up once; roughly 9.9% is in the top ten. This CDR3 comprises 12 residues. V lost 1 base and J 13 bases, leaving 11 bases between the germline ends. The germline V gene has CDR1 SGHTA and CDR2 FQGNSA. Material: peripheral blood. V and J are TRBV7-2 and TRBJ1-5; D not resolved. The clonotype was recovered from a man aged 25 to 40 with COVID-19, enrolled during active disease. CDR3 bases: TGTGCCAGCAGCTTAGGAAAGACTAAACAGCATTTT. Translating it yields CASSLGKTKQHF.